Given below is one TCR beta chain in context. Antigen specificity is unknown. This sample is drawn from a study of T cell responses to AZD1222 COVID-19 vaccine. Study results and caveats: Seropositive AZD1222 recipients at baseline numbered only five or six. Vaccine-associated CD4 TCRs ranged over spike, dominating at 160-218 and 743-854.

The CDR3 has 18 amino acids. The V gene's germline CDR1 is KGHSH and CDR2 LQKENI. The V and J ends lost 5 bases and 2 bases, in that order; junction bases with no gene match: 17. Assay: immunoSEQ multiplex PCR; the TCRdb copy retains only in-frame clones and omits some. The sample has 100,000 to 150,000 clones, 90% seen once; the top ten hold about 7%. This clonotype was sampled from an adult in good health. V usage is TRBV18 and J usage is TRBJ2-7; 8 bases map to TRBD2. The sequencing here drew on peripheral blood, taken on day 0 of AZD1222 vaccination. The DNA for the CDR3 is TGTGCCAGCTCAGAACAATCCTTTAGCGGGGATTCACCCTACGAGCAGTACTTC. This gives the protein CASSEQSFSGDSPYEQYF.